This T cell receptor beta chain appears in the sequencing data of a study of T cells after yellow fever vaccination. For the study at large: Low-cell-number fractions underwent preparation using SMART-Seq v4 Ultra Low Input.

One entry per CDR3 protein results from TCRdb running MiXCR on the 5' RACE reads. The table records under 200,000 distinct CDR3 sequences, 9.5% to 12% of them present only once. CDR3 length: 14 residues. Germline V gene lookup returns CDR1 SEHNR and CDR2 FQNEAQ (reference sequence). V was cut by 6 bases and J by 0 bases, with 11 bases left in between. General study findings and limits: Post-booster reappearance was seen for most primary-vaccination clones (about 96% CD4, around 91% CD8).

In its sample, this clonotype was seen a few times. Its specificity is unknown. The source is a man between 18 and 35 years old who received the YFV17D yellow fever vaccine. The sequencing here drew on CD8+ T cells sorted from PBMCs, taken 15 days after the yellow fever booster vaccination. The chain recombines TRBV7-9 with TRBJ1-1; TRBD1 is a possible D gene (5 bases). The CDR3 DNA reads TGTGCCAGCAGAGCGGGACTCCTGAACACTGAAGCTTTCTTT. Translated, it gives CASRAGLLNTEAFF.